These 29 T cell receptor beta chains were all obtained from the same sample, sequenced in a study of OX40 agonist ivuxolimab in advanced cancers. This table comes from immunoSEQ multiplex PCR, and its TCRdb copy is limited to in-frame clones, with some not included. The sample has tens of thousands of clones, 88% seen once. The sample consisted of CD4+ or CD8+ T cells sorted from blood, taken in a trial of the OX40 agonist ivuxolimab. These TCRs come from an adult with an advanced solid tumor such as melanoma, head and neck, liver or kidney cancer.

The chain has TRBV6-1 and TRBJ2-5; the match to TRBD2 covers 12 bases. V was clipped by 4 bases and J by 7 bases; unmatched bases: 10. Germline assignment: CDR1 MNHNS and CDR2 SASEGT. This CDR3 spans 16 amino acids. CDR3 in amino acids: CASSGGLAGAGGTQYF. In DNA form, the CDR3 reads TGTGCCAGCAGTGGGGGACTAGCGGGCGCTGGGGGGACCCAGTACTTC.

This clone was picked up one time. CDR3 nucleotide sequence: TGTGCCAGCAGCTTAGCTACAGGGGATGGGAGAGGGAACTATGGCTACACCTTC. Translation gives CASSLATGDGRGNYGYTF. The rearrangement links TRBV7-9 to TRBJ1-2, with TRBD1 matching over 7 bases. J was trimmed by 2 bases and V by 0 bases; bases with no gene match: 12. Per germline, CDR1 SEHNR and CDR2 FQNEAQ (reference sequence). The length of the CDR3 is 18 residues.

The gene calls are TRBV2 and TRBJ2-5, with a possible D match to TRBD1 (6 bases). The germline CDR1 and CDR2 sequences are SNHLY and FYNNEI. The CDR3 is 13 residues long. The V end was cut by 7 bases, the J end by 1 base, with 10 bases between. The CDR3 nucleotides are TGTGCCAGCAAACGGGACACCCAAGAGACCCAGTACTTC. Amino acids: CASKRDTQETQYF.

The genes are TRBV5-1 and TRBJ2-5, with D tentatively TRBD1 (6 bases). CDR3 length: 14 amino acids. Germline loops: CDR1 SGHRS, CDR2 YFSETQ. V lost 1 base, J lost 3 bases, and 10 bases lay in between. The CDR3 reads CASSLTGGEETQYF. The CDR3 bases are TGCGCCAGCAGCTTGACTGGGGGCGAAGAGACCCAGTACTTC. Full variable domain (outside the CDR3, taken from reference TRBV5-1 and TRBJ2-5): KAGVTQTPRYLIKTRGQQVTLSCSPISGHRSVSWYQQTPGQGLQFLFEYFSETQRNKGNFPGRFSGRQFSNSRSEMNVSTLELGDSALYLCASSLTGGEETQYFGPGTRLLVL.

This clone was observed once. The chain uses TRBV5-4 and TRBJ2-7; TRBD2 matches 7 bases. The CDR3 covers 14 residues. The germline V gene encodes CDR1 SGHNT and CDR2 YYREEE (reference sequence). Trimming removed 0 bases from V and 5 bases from J; junction bases left unmatched: 5. The CDR3 here is CASSLVGREDEQYF. The CDR3 DNA is TGTGCCAGCAGCTTGGTGGGACGGGAGGACGAGCAGTACTTC.

The CDR3 coding sequence is TGCGCCAGCAGCTCCGATACAAACAGCATGAACACTGAAGCTTTCTTT. Protein sequence: CASSSDTNSMNTEAFF. The chain couples TRBV5-1 to TRBJ1-1; no firm D call. With 3 bases removed from V and 0 bases from J, the gap between germline ends came to 15 bases. Germline-derived CDR1 and CDR2 are SGHRS and YFSETQ. The CDR3 loop spans 16 amino acids.

This sequence joins TRBV7-7 and TRBJ2-1, with 8 positions matching TRBD1. The trim removed 4 bases at V and 4 bases at J, leaving 6 bases unmatched. The CDR3 sequence is 15 residues long. The germline CDR1 and CDR2 sequences are SSHAT and FNYEAQ (reference sequence). CDR3 DNA sequence: TGTGCCAGCAGCTCAGGGACAGGAGTGTACAATGAGCAGTTCTTC. Translation: CASSSGTGVYNEQFF.

This clone occurred once. The chain combines TRBV7-9 with TRBJ1-5, with TRBD1 as a possible D gene (6 bases). Trimming pared 1 base from V and 7 bases from J, leaving 11 bases between. Germline CDR1 and CDR2: SEHNR and FQNEAQ (reference sequence). The CDR3 extends over 14 amino acids. The CDR3, as DNA: TGTGCCAGCAGCTTAGGGACAGTCTACCAGCCCCAGCATTTT. As protein: CASSLGTVYQPQHF.

The genes are TRBV10-2 and TRBJ2-7, with 7 bases that match TRBD1. Trimming removed 2 bases from V and 9 bases from J; junction bases left unmatched: 19. Germline CDR1 is WSHSY and CDR2 is SAAADI. The CDR3 loop spans 17 amino acids. In DNA, the CDR3 is TGCGCCAGCAGTGAGCCCATCCCCCCCGGGACAGAAGCCGGGCAGTACTTC. This gives the protein CASSEPIPPGTEAGQYF.

The chain combines TRBV2 with TRBJ1-2, with 7 bases lining up with TRBD1. Germline values: CDR1 SNHLY, CDR2 FYNNEI. The CDR3 has 13 amino acids. The trim removed 8 bases at V and 2 bases at J, leaving 5 bases unmatched. The CDR3 is CASPGQKNYGYTF. In DNA form, the CDR3 reads TGTGCCAGCCCGGGACAGAAAAACTATGGCTACACCTTC.

This clone has at least ten counts. This chain links TRBV5-4 with TRBJ1-4; 7 positions agree with TRBD1. V lost 4 bases and J lost 0; bases outside the gene matches: 9. The CDR3 is 17 amino acids. Per the germline V gene, CDR1 is SGHNT and CDR2 is YYREEE (reference sequence). The CDR3 region is CASSPNTGTATNEKLFF. The DNA of the CDR3 is TGTGCCAGCAGCCCAAATACGGGGACAGCAACTAATGAAAAACTGTTTTTT.

The chain is built from TRBV27 and TRBJ2-7; D tentatively fits TRBD1 or TRBD2 (5 bases each). The V end lost 5 bases, the J end lost 0 bases, and 17 bases lay between the germline ends. This CDR3 comprises 16 residues. Germline loops: CDR1 MNHEY, CDR2 SMNVEV (reference sequence). The CDR3 bases are TGTGCCAGCAGTCCCACCGGGACGGACCTCTCCTACGAGCAGTACTTC. The encoded protein is CASSPTGTDLSYEQYF.

V and J are TRBV10-3 and TRBJ1-1; D uncertain. Trimming cost V 10 bases and J 3 bases, with 9 bases left between them. Germline V gene lookup returns CDR1 ENHRY and CDR2 SYGVKD. CDR3 length: 11 residues. CDR3 sequence: CATSGDTEAFF. The CDR3 DNA is TGTGCCACGTCTGGGGACACTGAAGCTTTCTTT.

The rearrangement uses TRBV28 and TRBJ1-2; 8 bases agree with TRBD1. CDR1 is MDHEN and CDR2 is SYDVKM in the germline V gene. Trimming at V came to 6 bases and at J to 5 bases, leaving 8 bases not matched to a gene. There are 14 residues in the CDR3. CDR3 in DNA: TGTGCCAGCAGGGACAGGGTTAAGAATTATGGCTACACCTTC. Its protein is CASRDRVKNYGYTF.

The chain has TRBV19 and TRBJ1-2; D is uncertain. The CDR3 runs 15 residues. Germline CDR1 LNHDA, CDR2 SQIVND (reference sequence). Deletions cut 3 bases from V and 8 bases from J, with 19 bases between. The CDR3 loop reads CASSIVSASHGGYTF. CDR3 nucleotide sequence: TGTGCCAGTAGTATTGTTTCGGCATCCCATGGGGGCTACACCTTC.

This chain links TRBV6-4 with TRBJ1-1; unclear D gene. Per germline, CDR1 MRHNA and CDR2 SNTAGT. With 2 bases removed from V and 0 bases from J, the gap between germline ends came to 10 bases. This CDR3 comprises 15 residues. Here the CDR3 reads CASSDEFGLNTEAFF. DNA for the CDR3: TGTGCCAGCAGTGACGAGTTCGGACTGAACACTGAAGCTTTCTTT.

This sequence joins TRBV6-1 and TRBJ1-5, with D unresolved. This CDR3 is built from 13 residues. The V gene's germline CDR1 is MNHNS and CDR2 SASEGT. V was cut by 5 bases and J by 3 bases, with 8 bases left in between. The CDR3 is CASSRLANQPQHF. CDR3 nucleotides: TGTGCCAGCAGTCGGTTAGCCAATCAGCCCCAGCATTTT.

In this sample, this clone turned up once. This rearrangement joins TRBV28 to TRBJ1-1, with D possibly TRBD1 on 6 matching bases. V shed 7 bases and J shed 6 bases, with 15 bases lying between them. CDR1 and CDR2 (germline): MDHEN, SYDVKM. CDR3 length equals 13 residues. CDR3 loop: CASTPAGASEAFF. DNA of the CDR3: TGTGCCAGCACCCCTGCGGGGGCGTCTGAAGCTTTCTTT.

The chain joins TRBV6-1 to TRBJ1-5; D is ambiguous. From germline, CDR1 is MNHNS and CDR2 SASEGT. This CDR3 spans 13 amino acids. Trimming took off 2 bases at V and 9 bases at J, with 11 bases between the two ends. The CDR3 DNA is TGTGCCAGCAGTGAAATTGAGGGTTGGCCCCAGCATTTT. Its translation is CASSEIEGWPQHF.

The chain employs TRBV29-1 and TRBJ2-1; maybe TRBD1 (5 bases). The germline gives CDR1 SQVTM, CDR2 ANQGSEA. The CDR3 is made up of 14 amino acids. Trimming stripped 6 bases from V and 11 bases from J, with 23 bases between. The CDR3 region has the DNA TGCAGCGTCCCCCAAAGCTTGGCAGGGTATAAGCAGTTCTTC. Encoded protein: CSVPQSLAGYKQFF.

The rearrangement links TRBV9 to TRBJ2-1; possibly TRBD1 or TRBD2 for D (5 bases each). The V end was cut by 0 bases, the J end by 6 bases, with 7 bases between. The CDR3 is made up of 13 amino acids. Germline CDR1 is SGDLS and CDR2 is YYNGEE. CDR3: CASSVGGVNEQFF. CDR3 in DNA: TGTGCCAGCAGCGTAGGAGGGGTCAATGAGCAGTTCTTC.

V is TRBV5-6 and J is TRBJ1-1, with a weak D call TRBD1 (6 bases). Germline CDR1 and CDR2: SGHDT and YYEEEE. The CDR3 is 14 amino acids. V was shortened by 0 bases and J by 7 bases, with 13 bases between the two germline ends. The CDR3: CASSLGGGHHEAFF. The CDR3 DNA reads TGTGCCAGCAGCTTGGGGGGGGGACACCATGAAGCTTTCTTT.

The V gene is TRBV18, the J gene TRBJ1-5; D possibly corresponds to TRBD1 (6 bases). Germline-derived CDR1 and CDR2 are KGHSH and LQKENI. This CDR3 spans 15 amino acids. V shed 4 bases and J shed 5 bases, with 15 bases lying between them. DNA for the CDR3: TGTGCCAGCTCACATGACAGTGAGGGGGATCAGCCCCAGCATTTT. Amino acid sequence: CASSHDSEGDQPQHF. Full variable domain (rest looked up from reference TRBV18 and TRBJ1-5): NAGVMQNPRHLVRRRGQEARLRCSPMKGHSHVYWYRQLPEEGLKFMVYLQKENIIDESGMPKERFSAEFPKEGPSILRIQQVVRGDSAAYFCASSHDSEGDQPQHFGDGTRLSIL.

V gene TRBV18 combines with J gene TRBJ2-7, with D hard to call. The germline V gene encodes CDR1 KGHSH and CDR2 LQKENI. Trimming shortened V by 5 bases and J by 5 bases, and 16 bases separated the two germline ends. This CDR3 region has 14 residues. The CDR3 is CASSSKEALDEQYF. CDR3 DNA sequence: TGTGCCAGCTCATCCAAGGAAGCCCTAGACGAGCAGTACTTC.

About this clone itself: A junction end diverges from the germline sequence, so it may reflect a read error. This chain joins TRBV5-1 and TRBJ1-2; no reliable D call. The CDR3 is made up of 14 amino acids. The germline V gene encodes CDR1 SGHRS and CDR2 YFSETQ. The CDR3 DNA reads as TGCGCCAGCAAGGTGTGGTACACTAATTATGGCTACACCTTC. Translation gives CASKVWYTNYGYTF.

V and J are TRBV5-4 and TRBJ1-1; the D is unclear. Germline V gene data show CDR1 as SGHNT and CDR2 as YYREEE (reference sequence). V lost 0 bases and J lost 4, with 10 bases in between. This CDR3 has 14 amino acids. The CDR3 is CASSLGQTGTEAFF. The DNA for the CDR3 is TGTGCCAGCAGCTTGGGGCAGACCGGCACTGAAGCTTTCTTT. The full variable domain, in which reference TRBV5-4 and TRBJ1-1 provide the parts outside the CDR3, is ETGVTQSPTHLIKTRGQQVTLRCSSQSGHNTVSWYQQALGQGPQFIFQYYREEENGRGNFPPRFSGLQFPNYSSELNVNALELDDSALYLCASSLGQTGTEAFFGQGTRLTVV.

The chain uses TRBV5-4 and TRBJ2-3; no clear D. Trimming took 3 bases from V and 2 from J, leaving 7 bases between them. Germline V gene sequence: CDR1 SGHNT, CDR2 YYREEE (reference sequence). The CDR3 covers 13 residues. CDR3 DNA sequence: TGTGCCAGCAGCTCCGTGTCCACAGATACGCAGTATTTT. This encodes CASSSVSTDTQYF.

The chain has TRBV10-3 and TRBJ2-7, with 10 bases aligning to TRBD1. The CDR3 contains 15 residues. The V gene end was trimmed by 0 bases and the J gene end by 4 bases; junction bases not matched to a gene: 3. Germline V gives CDR1 ENHRY, CDR2 SYGVKD. Written as DNA, the CDR3 is TGTGCCATCAGTGAGTCCGGGACAGGGGAGTACGAGCAGTACTTC. This codes for CAISESGTGEYEQYF.

Written as DNA, the CDR3 is TGTGCCAGCAGCTTGGCCCCTTTGGGATCCTCTGGAAACACCATATATTTT. Translating gives CASSLAPLGSSGNTIYF. The genes are TRBV5-6 and TRBJ1-3; D not resolved. Germline V lookup: CDR1 SGHDT, CDR2 YYEEEE. The CDR3 consists of 17 residues. V was clipped by 0 bases and J by 0 bases, with 13 bases between them.